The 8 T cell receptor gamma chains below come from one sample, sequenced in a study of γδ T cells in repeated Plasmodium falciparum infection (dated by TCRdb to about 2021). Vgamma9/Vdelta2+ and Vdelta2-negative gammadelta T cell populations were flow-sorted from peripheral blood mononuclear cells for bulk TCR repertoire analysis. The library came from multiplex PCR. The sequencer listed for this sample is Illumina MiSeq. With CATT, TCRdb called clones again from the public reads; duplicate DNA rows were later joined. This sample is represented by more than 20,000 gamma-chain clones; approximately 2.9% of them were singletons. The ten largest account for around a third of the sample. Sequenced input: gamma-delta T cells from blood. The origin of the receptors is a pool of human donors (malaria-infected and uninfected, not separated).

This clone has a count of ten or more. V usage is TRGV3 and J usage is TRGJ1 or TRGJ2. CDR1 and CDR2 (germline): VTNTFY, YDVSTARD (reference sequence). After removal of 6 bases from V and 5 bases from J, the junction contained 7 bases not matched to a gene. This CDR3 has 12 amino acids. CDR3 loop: CATWPWDYKKLF. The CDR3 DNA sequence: TGTGCCACCTGGCCCTGGGATTATAAGAAACTCTTT.

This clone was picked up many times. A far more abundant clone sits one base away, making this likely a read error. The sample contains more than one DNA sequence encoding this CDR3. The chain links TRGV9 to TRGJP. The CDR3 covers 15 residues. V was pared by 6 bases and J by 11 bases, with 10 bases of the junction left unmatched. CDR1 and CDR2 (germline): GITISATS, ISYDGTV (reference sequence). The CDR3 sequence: CALWSEGLGKKIKVF. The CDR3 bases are TGTGCCTTGTGGTCCGAGGGGCTGGGCAAAAAAATCAAGGTATTT.

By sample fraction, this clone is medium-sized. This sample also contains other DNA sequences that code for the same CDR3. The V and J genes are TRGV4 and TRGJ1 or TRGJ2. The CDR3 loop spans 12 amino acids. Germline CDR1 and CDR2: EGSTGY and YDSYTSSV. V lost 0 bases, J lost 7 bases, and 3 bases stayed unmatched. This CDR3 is CATWDGRYKKLF. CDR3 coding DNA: TGTGCCACCTGGGATGGGCGGTATAAGAAACTCTTT.

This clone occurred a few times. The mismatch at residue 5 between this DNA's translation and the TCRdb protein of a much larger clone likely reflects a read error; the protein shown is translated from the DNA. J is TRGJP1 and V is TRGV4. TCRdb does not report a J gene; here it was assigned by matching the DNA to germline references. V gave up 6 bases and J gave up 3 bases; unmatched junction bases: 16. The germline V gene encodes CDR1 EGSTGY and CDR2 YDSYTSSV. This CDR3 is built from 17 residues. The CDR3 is CATWPSPPDATGWFKIF. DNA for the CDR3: TGTGCCACCTGGCCTAGCCCCCCCGATGCCACTGGTTGGTTCAAGATATTT.

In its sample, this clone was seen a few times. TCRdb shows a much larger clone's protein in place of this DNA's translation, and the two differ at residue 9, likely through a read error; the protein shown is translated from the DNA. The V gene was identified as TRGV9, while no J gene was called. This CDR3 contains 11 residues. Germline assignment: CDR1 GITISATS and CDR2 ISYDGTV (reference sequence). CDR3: CALWEGCKRLF. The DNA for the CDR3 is TGTGCCTTGTGGGAGGGGTGTAAGAGACTCTTT.

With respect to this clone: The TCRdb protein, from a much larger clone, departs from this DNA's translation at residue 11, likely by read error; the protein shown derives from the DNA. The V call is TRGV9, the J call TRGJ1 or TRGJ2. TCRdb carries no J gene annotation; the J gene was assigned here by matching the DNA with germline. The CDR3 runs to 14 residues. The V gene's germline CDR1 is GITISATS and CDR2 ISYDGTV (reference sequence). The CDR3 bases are TGTGCCTTGACTCGGCCCCCTGGTTATTATGAGAAACTCTTT. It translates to CALTRPPGYYEKLF.

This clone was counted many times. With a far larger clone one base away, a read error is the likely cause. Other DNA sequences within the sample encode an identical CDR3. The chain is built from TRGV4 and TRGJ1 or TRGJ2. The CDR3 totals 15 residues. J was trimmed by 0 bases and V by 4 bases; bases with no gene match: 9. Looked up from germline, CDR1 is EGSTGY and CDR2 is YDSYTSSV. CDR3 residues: CATWDGPLNYYKKLF. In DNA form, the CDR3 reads TGTGCCACCTGGGACGGGCCTTTGAATTATTATAAGAAACTCTTT.

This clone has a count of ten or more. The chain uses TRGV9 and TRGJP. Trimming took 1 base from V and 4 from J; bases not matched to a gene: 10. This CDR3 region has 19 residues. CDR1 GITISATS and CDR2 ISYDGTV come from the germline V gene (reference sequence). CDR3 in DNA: TGTGCCTTGTGGGAGGTCCTACACTCCCAAGAGTTGGGCAAAAAAATCAAGGTATTT. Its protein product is CALWEVLHSQELGKKIKVF.